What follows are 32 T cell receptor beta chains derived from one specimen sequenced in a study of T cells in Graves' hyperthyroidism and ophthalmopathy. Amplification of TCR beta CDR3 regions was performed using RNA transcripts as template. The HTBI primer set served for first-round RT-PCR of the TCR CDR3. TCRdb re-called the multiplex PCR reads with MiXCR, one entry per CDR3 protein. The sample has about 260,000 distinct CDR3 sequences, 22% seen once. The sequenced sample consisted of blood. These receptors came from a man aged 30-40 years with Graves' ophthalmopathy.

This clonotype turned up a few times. The CDR3 bases are TGTGCCAGCAGCTGGCCCACTGGCGGGAGCTCCTACGAGCAGTACTTC. As protein: CASSWPTGGSSYEQYF. This chain links TRBV7-8 with TRBJ2-7; 7 nucleotides line up with TRBD2. V dropped 4 bases and J dropped 0; count of bases not matched to a gene: 9. Germline CDR1 is SGHVS and CDR2 is FQNEAQ. This CDR3 region has 16 residues.

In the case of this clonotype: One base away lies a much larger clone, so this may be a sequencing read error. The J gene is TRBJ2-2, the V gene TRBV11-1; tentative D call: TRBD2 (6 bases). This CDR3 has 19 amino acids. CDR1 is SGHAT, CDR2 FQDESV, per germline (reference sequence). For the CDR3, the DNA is TGCGCCAGCAGCCTTCTCTCCAGAACACCCGGGAGATTGTCCGGGGAGCTGTTTTTT. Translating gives CASSLLSRTPGRLSGELFF. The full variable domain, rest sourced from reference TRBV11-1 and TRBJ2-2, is EAEVAQSPRYKITEKSQAVAFWCDPISGHATLYWYRQILGQGPELLVQFQDESVVDDSQLPKDRFSAERLKGVDSTLKIQPAELGDSAMYLCASSLLSRTPGRLSGELFFGEGSRLTVL.

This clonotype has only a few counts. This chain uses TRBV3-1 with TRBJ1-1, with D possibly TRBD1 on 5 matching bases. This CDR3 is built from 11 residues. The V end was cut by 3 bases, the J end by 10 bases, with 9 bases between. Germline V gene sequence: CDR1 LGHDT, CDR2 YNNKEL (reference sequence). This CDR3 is CASSQSGRAFF. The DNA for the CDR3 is TGTGCCAGCAGCCAGTCAGGGAGAGCTTTCTTT.

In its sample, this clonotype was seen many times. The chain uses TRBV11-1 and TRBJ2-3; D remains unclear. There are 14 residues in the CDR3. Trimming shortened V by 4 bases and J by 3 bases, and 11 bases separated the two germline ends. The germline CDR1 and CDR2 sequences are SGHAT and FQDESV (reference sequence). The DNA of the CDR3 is TGTGCCAGCAGCTCCCGAGTGACGACAGATACGCAGTATTTT. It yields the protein CASSSRVTTDTQYF.

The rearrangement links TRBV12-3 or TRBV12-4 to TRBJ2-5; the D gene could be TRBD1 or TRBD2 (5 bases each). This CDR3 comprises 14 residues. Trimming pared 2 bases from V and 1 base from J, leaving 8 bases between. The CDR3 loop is CASSLRGFQETQYF. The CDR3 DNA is TGTGCCAGCAGTTTACGGGGCTTCCAAGAGACCCAGTACTTC.

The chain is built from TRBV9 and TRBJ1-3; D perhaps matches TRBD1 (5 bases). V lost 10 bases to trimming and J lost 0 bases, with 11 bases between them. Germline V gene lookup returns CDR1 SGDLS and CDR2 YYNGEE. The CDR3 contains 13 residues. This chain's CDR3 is CASGPHSGNTIYF. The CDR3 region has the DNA TGTGCCTCAGGGCCGCACTCTGGAAACACCATATATTTT.

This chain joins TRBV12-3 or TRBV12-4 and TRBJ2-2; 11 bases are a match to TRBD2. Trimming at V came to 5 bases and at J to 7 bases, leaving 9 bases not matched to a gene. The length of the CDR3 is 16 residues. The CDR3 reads CASSLRTSGYVGELFF. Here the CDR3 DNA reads TGTGCCAGCAGTCTCCGGACTAGCGGGTACGTCGGGGAGCTGTTTTTT.

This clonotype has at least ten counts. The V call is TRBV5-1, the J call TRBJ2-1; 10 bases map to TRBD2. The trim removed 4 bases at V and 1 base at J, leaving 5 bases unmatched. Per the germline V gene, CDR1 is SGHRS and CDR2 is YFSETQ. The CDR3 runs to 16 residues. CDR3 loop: CASSPASGRSYNEQFF. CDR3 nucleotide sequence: TGCGCCAGCAGCCCTGCTAGCGGGAGATCCTACAATGAGCAGTTCTTC.

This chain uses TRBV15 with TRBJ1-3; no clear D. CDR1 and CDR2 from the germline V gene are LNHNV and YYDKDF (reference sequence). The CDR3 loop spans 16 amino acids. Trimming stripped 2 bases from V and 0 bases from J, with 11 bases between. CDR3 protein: CATSRSQTVSGNTIYF. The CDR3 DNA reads TGTGCCACCAGCAGATCCCAGACGGTCTCTGGAAACACCATATATTTT.

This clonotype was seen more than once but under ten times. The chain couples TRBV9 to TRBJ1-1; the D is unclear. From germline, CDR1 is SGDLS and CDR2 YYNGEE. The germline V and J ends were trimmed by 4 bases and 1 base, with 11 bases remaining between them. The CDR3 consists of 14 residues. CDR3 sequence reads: CASSPIGGNTEAFF. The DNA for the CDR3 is TGTGCCAGCAGCCCAATCGGCGGGAACACTGAAGCTTTCTTT.

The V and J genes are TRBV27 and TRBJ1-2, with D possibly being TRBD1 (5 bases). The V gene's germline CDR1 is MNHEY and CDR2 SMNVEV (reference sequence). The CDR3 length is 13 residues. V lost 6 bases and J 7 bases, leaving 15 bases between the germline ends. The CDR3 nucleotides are TGTGCCAGCAGCCCCCAGGGTCTCTTTGGCTACACCTTC. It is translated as CASSPQGLFGYTF.

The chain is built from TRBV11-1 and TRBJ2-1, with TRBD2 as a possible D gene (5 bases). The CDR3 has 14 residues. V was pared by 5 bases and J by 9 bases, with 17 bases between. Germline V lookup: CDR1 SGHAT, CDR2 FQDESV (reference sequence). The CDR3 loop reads CASSQEGRVREQFF. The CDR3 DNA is TGTGCCAGCAGCCAAGAAGGGCGGGTTCGTGAGCAGTTCTTC. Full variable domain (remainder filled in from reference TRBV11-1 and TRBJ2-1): EAEVAQSPRYKITEKSQAVAFWCDPISGHATLYWYRQILGQGPELLVQFQDESVVDDSQLPKDRFSAERLKGVDSTLKIQPAELGDSAMYLCASSQEGRVREQFFGPGTRLTVL.

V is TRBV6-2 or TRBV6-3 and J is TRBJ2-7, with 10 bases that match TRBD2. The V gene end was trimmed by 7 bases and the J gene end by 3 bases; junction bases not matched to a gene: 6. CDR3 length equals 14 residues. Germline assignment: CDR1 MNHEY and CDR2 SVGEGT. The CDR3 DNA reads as TGTGCCAGCAAGAGCGGGAGGGCCCTCTACGAGCAGTACTTC. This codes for CASKSGRALYEQYF.

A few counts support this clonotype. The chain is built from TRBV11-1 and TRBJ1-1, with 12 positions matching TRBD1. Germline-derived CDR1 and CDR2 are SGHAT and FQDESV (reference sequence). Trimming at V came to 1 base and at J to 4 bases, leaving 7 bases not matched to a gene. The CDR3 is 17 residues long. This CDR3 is CASSLGWDRGRGTEAFF. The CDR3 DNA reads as TGTGCCAGCAGCTTAGGCTGGGACAGGGGGCGCGGCACTGAAGCTTTCTTT.

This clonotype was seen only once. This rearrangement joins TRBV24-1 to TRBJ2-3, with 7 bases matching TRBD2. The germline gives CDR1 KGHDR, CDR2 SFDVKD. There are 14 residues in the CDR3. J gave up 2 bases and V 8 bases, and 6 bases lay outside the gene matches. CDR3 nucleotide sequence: TGTGCCACCACCAGTAGCGGGCCCACAGATACGCAGTATTTT. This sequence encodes CATTSSGPTDTQYF.

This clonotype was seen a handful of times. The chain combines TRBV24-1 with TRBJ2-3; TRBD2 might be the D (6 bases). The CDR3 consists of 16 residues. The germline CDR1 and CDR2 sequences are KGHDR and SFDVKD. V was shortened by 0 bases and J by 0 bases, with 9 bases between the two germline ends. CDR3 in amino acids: CATSDLTGRSTDTQYF. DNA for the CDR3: TGTGCCACCAGTGATTTGACGGGGAGGAGCACAGATACGCAGTATTTT.

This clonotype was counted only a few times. The CDR3 sequence: CSARGGTPEAFF. For the CDR3, the DNA is TGCAGTGCTAGAGGCGGGACACCTGAAGCTTTCTTT. The V call is TRBV20-1, the J call TRBJ1-1; D possibly corresponds to TRBD1 (6 bases). The V end was cut by 1 base, the J end by 6 bases, with 9 bases between. This CDR3 spans 12 amino acids. Germline CDR1 and CDR2: DFQATT and SNEGSKA (reference sequence).

The DNA of the CDR3 is TGTGCCAGCACTCGGGGAATTACTGAAGCTTTCTTT. It specifies CASTRGITEAFF. V usage is TRBV28 and J usage is TRBJ1-1; D unclear. Germline lookup yields CDR1 MDHEN and CDR2 SYDVKM. The CDR3 has 12 amino acids. V was shortened by 7 bases and J by 5 bases, with 11 bases between the two germline ends.

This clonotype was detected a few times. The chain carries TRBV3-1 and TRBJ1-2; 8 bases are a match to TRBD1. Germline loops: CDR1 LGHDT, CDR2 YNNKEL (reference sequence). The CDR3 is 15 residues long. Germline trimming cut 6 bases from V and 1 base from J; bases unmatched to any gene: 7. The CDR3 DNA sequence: TGTGCCAGCAGGCCCATGGGACAGGATAACTATGGCTACACCTTC. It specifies CASRPMGQDNYGYTF.

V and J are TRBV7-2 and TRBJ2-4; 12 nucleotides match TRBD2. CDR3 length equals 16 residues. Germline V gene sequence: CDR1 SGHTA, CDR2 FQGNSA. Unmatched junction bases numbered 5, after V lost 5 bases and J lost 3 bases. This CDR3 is CASSTRTSGVKNIQYF. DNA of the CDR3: TGTGCCAGCAGCACTAGGACTAGCGGGGTCAAAAACATTCAGTACTTC. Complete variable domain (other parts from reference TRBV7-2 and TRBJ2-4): GAGVSQSPSNKVTEKGKDVELRCDPISGHTALYWYRQSLGQGLEFLIYFQGNSAPDKSGLPSDRFSAERTGGSVSTLTIQRTQQEDSAVYLCASSTRTSGVKNIQYFGAGTRLSVL.

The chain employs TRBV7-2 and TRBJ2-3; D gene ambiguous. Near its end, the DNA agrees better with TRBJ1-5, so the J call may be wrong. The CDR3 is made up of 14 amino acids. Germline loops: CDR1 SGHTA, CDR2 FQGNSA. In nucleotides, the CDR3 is TGTGCCAGCAGCTTGGTCCCGCTCACAGATACGCAGCATTTT. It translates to CASSLVPLTDTQHF.

The CDR3 region has the DNA TGTGCCAGTAGTATAGGAGGCAGGCTAAGCAATGAGCAGTTCTTC. Amino acid sequence: CASSIGGRLSNEQFF. The rearrangement uses TRBV19 and TRBJ2-1; unclear D gene. V gave up 1 base and J gave up 6 bases, with 13 bases separating them. CDR1 LNHDA and CDR2 SQIVND come from the germline V gene (reference sequence). The CDR3 consists of 15 residues.

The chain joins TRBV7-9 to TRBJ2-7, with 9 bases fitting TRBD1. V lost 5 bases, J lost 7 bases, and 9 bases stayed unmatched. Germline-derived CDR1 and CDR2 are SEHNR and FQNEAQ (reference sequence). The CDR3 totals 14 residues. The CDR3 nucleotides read TGTGCCAGCAGCCTCGGGACAGGGTTAGATGAGCAGTACTTC. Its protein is CASSLGTGLDEQYF.

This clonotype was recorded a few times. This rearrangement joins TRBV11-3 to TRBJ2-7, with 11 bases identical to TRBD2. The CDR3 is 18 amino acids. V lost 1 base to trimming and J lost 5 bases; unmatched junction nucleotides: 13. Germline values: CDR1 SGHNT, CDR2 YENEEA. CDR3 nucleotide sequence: TGTGCCAGCAGCTTAGTCACGTTATCCGGACTAGCGGGTCACGAGCAGTACTTC. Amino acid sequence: CASSLVTLSGLAGHEQYF.

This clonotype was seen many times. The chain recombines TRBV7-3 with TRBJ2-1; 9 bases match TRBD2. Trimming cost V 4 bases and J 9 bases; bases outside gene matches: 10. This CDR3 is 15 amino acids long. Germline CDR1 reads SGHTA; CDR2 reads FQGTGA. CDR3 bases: TGTGCCAGCAGCTACGGGACTAGCCCCACAAGTGAGCAGTTCTTC. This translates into CASSYGTSPTSEQFF. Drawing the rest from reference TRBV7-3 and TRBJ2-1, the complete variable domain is GAGVSQTPSNKVTEKGKYVELRCDPISGHTALYWYRQSLGQGPEFLIYFQGTGAADDSGLPNDRFFAVRPEGSVSTLKIQRTERGDSAVYLCASSYGTSPTSEQFFGPGTRLTVL.

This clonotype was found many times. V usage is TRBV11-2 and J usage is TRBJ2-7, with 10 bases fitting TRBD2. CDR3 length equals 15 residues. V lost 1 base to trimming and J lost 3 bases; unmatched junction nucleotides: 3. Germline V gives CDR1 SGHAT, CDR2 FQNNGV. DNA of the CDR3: TGTGCCAGCAGCTTAGGGACTAGCGGAATCTACGAGCAGTACTTC. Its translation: CASSLGTSGIYEQYF. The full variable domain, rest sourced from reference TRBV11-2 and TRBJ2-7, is EAGVAQSPRYKIIEKRQSVAFWCNPISGHATLYWYQQILGQGPKLLIQFQNNGVVDDSQLPKDRFSAERLKGVDSTLKIQPAKLEDSAVYLCASSLGTSGIYEQYFGPGTRLTVT.

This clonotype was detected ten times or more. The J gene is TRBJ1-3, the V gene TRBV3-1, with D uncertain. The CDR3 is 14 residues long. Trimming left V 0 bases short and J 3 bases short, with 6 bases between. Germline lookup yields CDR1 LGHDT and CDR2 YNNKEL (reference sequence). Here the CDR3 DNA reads TGTGCCAGCAGCCAAGATCGGCATGGAAACACCATATATTTT. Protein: CASSQDRHGNTIYF.

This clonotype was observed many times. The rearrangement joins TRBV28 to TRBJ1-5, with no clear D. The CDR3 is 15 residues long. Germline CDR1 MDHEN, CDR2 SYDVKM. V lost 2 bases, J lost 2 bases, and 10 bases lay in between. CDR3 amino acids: CASSLDGVRNQPQHF. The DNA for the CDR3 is TGTGCCAGCAGTTTAGATGGGGTGCGCAATCAGCCCCAGCATTTT.

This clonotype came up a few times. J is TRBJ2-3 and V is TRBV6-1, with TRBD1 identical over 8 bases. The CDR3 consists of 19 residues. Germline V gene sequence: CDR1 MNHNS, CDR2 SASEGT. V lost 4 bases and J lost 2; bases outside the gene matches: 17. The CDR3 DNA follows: TGTGCCAGCAGTGCTGTAATCTCGACAGGGCAGGGGGCCACAGATACGCAGTATTTT. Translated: CASSAVISTGQGATDTQYF.

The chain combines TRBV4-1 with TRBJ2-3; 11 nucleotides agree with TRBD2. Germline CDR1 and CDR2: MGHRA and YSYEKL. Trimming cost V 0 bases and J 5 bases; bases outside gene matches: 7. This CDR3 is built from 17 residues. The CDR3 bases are TGCGCCAGCAGCCAAGATATAACTAGCGGGAGTAGAGATACGCAGTATTTT. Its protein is CASSQDITSGSRDTQYF.

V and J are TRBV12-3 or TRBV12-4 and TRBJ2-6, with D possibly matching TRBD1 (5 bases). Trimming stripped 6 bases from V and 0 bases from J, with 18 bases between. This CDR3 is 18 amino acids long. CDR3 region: CASSPQGIRGSGANVLTF. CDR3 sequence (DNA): TGTGCCAGCAGCCCCCAGGGCATTCGAGGCTCTGGGGCCAACGTCCTGACTTTC.

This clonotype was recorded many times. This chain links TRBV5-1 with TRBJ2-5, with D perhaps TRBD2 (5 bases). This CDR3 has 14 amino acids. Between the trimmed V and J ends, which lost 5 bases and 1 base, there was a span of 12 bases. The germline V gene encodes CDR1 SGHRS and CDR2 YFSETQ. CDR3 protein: CASSGDGGQETQYF. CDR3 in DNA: TGCGCCAGCAGTGGGGATGGAGGCCAAGAGACCCAGTACTTC.